This T cell receptor (beta chain) was sequenced for a study of T cells after yellow fever vaccination. This clonotype came up a few times. The antigen is unknown. The study, taken as a whole, reports: Peaking on day 5 versus 15, the secondary response was faster but weaker. Clones that expanded after primary vaccination mostly reappeared after the booster (96% CD4, 88% CD8). The bulk population could contribute abundant contaminating clonotypes to FACS-sorted repertoires.

Trimming shortened V by 9 bases and J by 2 bases, and 15 bases separated the two germline ends. There are 14 residues in the CDR3. Germline lookup yields CDR1 SGHRS and CDR2 YFSETQ. As TCR cDNA was made by 5'RACE template switching, a universal primer site and UMIs were added. TCRdb called the 5' RACE reads again in MiXCR, with one record for every CDR3 protein. The sample shows 450,000 to 550,000 distinct CDR3 sequences, 20% to 25% of them seen only once. The chain joins TRBV5-1 to TRBJ1-3; tentatively, D is TRBD1 (5 bases). This receptor was identified in a young man who received the YFV17D yellow fever vaccine. The sequencing used PBMCs, collected 20 to 25 days after the first yellow fever vaccination. In DNA, the CDR3 is TGCGCCACCGGACCCGGGGACCCTGGAAACACCATATATTTT. Its translation: CATGPGDPGNTIYF.